The 5 T cell receptor beta chains below were found in one sample sequenced in a study of OX40 agonist ivuxolimab in advanced cancers. Some clones are missing from TCRdb's copy, which holds only in-frame ones; the method was immunoSEQ multiplex PCR. The sample contains tens of thousands of clones, 90% to 95% of which appear only once. The sample was CD4+ or CD8+ T cells sorted from blood, taken in a trial of the OX40 agonist ivuxolimab. These TCRs come from an adult with an advanced solid tumor such as melanoma, head and neck, liver or kidney cancer.

The V gene is TRBV28, the J gene TRBJ1-1; D is unresolved. The length of the CDR3 is 13 residues. Per germline, CDR1 MDHEN and CDR2 SYDVKM. Trimming pared 3 bases from V and 0 bases from J, leaving 5 bases between. The CDR3 bases are TGTGCCAGCAGTTTTAGAGTGAACACTGAAGCTTTCTTT. It yields the protein CASSFRVNTEAFF.

The gene calls are TRBV4-1 and TRBJ2-3; D unclear. The CDR3 spans 14 residues. The germline V and J ends were trimmed by 0 bases and 3 bases, with 7 bases remaining between them. In germline, CDR1 is MGHRA, CDR2 YSYEKL. CDR3 residues: CASSQEPRTDTQYF. The CDR3 DNA sequence: TGCGCCAGCAGCCAAGAGCCGCGTACAGATACGCAGTATTTT.

V and J are TRBV27 and TRBJ2-7, with 9 bases aligning to TRBD2. Trimming removed 3 bases from V and 4 bases from J; junction bases left unmatched: 4. CDR3 size: 14 residues. The germline V gene has CDR1 MNHEY and CDR2 SMNVEV (reference sequence). CDR3 bases: TGTGCCAGCAGTTTGGTGGCGGGAGGGTACGAGCAGTACTTC. Protein product: CASSLVAGGYEQYF.

V and J are TRBV6-5 and TRBJ2-1, with D unclear. The CDR3 covers 14 residues. The germline V gene encodes CDR1 MNHEY and CDR2 SVGAGI. V dropped 2 bases and J dropped 3 bases, with 8 bases sitting between them. The CDR3 region is CASSYLGSYNEQFF. The CDR3 DNA sequence: TGTGCCAGCAGTTACCTGGGTAGCTACAATGAGCAGTTCTTC.

The V call is TRBV29-1, the J call TRBJ2-1; D is perhaps TRBD1 or TRBD2 (5 bases each). This CDR3 has 12 residues. Trimming removed 6 bases at V and 9 bases at J, with 15 bases between. CDR1 SQVTM and CDR2 ANQGSEA come from the germline V gene. This CDR3 is CSVLRGVGEQFF. CDR3 nucleotide sequence: TGCAGCGTATTGAGAGGGGTTGGTGAGCAGTTCTTC.